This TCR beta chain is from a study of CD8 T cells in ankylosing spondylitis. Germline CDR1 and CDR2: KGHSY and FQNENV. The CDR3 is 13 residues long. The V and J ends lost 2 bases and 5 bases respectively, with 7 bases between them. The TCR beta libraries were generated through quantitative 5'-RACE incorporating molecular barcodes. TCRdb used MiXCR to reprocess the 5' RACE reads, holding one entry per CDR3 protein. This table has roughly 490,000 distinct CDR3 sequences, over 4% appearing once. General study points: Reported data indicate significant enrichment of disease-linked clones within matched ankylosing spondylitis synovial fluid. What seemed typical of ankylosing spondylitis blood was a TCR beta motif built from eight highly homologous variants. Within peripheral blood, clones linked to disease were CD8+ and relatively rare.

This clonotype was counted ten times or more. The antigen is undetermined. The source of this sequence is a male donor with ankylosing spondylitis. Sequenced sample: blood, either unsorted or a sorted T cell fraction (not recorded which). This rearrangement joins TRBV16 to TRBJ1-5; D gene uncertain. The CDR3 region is CASSQHRDQPQHF. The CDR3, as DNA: TGTGCCAGCAGCCAACACCGGGATCAGCCCCAGCATTTT.